In this sample, the clone carrying this TCR beta chain turned up once. The record originates from a study of blood T cell repertoires in COVID-19. Study overall: Specimens from acute and convalescent COVID-19 originated in the United States, Italy and Spain. PBMCs, B-cell-depleted T cells, or T cells were the source of the cDNA or gDNA that made up the material.

Germline lookup yields CDR1 SNHLY and CDR2 FYNNEI. V gave up 6 bases and J gave up 0 bases; unmatched junction bases: 4. The CDR3 spans 14 residues. How the authors handled the data: Reference gene primer amplification gave estimated nucleated cell counts. This table comes from immunoSEQ multiplex PCR, and its TCRdb copy is limited to in-frame clones, with some not included. The V and J calls and clone size were taken over from that table, and D and trimming were inferred from the DNA. Of 120,000 to 150,000 clones in the sample, about 90% were seen once. V is TRBV2 and J is TRBJ1-2; TRBD1 matches at 7 bases. The sequence was collected from a woman aged 80 or older with acute or convalescent COVID-19. The sequenced sample consisted of peripheral blood. The CDR3 loop is CASRWDSPNYGYTF. CDR3 nucleotides: TGTGCCAGCAGGTGGGACAGCCCTAACTATGGCTACACCTTC.